Below, 13 T cell receptor beta chains from the same sample are listed, as sequenced in a study of blood T cell repertoires in COVID-19. Libraries were prepared by immunoSEQ multiplex PCR; TCRdb keeps only in-frame clonotypes and omits some of them. The sample carries a few hundred thousand clones, about 85% recorded once. Input material: peripheral blood. The receptors were sampled from a human donor with COVID-19, enrolled during active disease. The donor label of this sample is uncertain.

With regard to this clone: Germline is not matched at one junction end, which may reflect a read error. The rearrangement links TRBV7-2 to TRBJ1-5, with 9 nucleotides matching TRBD1. The CDR3 is made up of 15 amino acids. Per germline, CDR1 SGHTA and CDR2 FQGNSA. The CDR3 loop is CASSEQGAVNQPPHF. In DNA form, the CDR3 reads TGTGCCAGCAGTGAACAGGGGGCGGTCAATCAGCCCCCGCATTTT.

The chain couples TRBV19 to TRBJ1-1, with D possibly matching TRBD1 (6 bases). Trimming stripped 7 bases from V and 1 base from J, with 16 bases between. The germline CDR1 and CDR2 sequences are LNHDA and SQIVND (reference sequence). The CDR3 is 15 amino acids. CDR3 sequence (DNA): TGTGCCAGTACGATCCGCGGGGGACAGAACACTGAAGCTTTCTTT. Encoded protein: CASTIRGGQNTEAFF. Looking up the rest from reference TRBV19 and TRBJ1-1 gives the full variable domain: DGGITQSPKYLFRKEGQNVTLSCEQNLNHDAMYWYRQDPGQGLRLIYYSQIVNDFQKGDIAEGYSVSREKKESFPLTVTSAQKNPTAFYLCASTIRGGQNTEAFFGQGTRLTVV.

This chain uses TRBV27 with TRBJ2-1, with 7 bases that match TRBD2. This CDR3 contains 16 residues. Germline V gene data show CDR1 as MNHEY and CDR2 as SMNVEV (reference sequence). With 3 bases clipped from V and 6 bases from J, the junction kept 11 bases outside the gene matches. CDR3 sequence reads: CASSFSRAGFGNEQFF. The CDR3 DNA reads TGTGCCAGCAGTTTTAGTCGAGCGGGATTTGGCAATGAGCAGTTCTTC.

This clone has only a few counts. V and J are TRBV15 and TRBJ2-2, with 8 bases identical to TRBD2. Germline V gene data show CDR1 as LNHNV and CDR2 as YYDKDF (reference sequence). This CDR3 contains 16 residues. V gave up 2 bases and J gave up 5 bases; unmatched junction bases: 7. CDR3 sequence (DNA): TGTGCCACCAGCAGAACATCAGCGGGAGAAACCGGGGAGCTGTTTTTT. Translation: CATSRTSAGETGELFF.

This chain links TRBV16 with TRBJ1-2; D is uncertain. With 4 bases removed from V and 6 bases from J, the gap between germline ends came to 15 bases. The CDR3 runs 14 residues. CDR1 and CDR2 from the germline V gene are KGHSY and FQNENV. The CDR3 here is CASSPRVLSDGYTF. CDR3 coding DNA: TGTGCCAGCAGCCCCCGGGTCCTAAGCGATGGCTACACCTTC.

The CDR3 DNA sequence: TGTGCCAGCTCAAAAACAGGGATTTTTCAGCCCCAGCATTTT. Protein: CASSKTGIFQPQHF. The J gene is TRBJ1-5, the V gene TRBV28, with D possibly TRBD1 on 6 matching bases. The CDR3 is 14 residues long. Germline CDR1 and CDR2: MDHEN and SYDVKM. V lost 8 bases to trimming and J lost 6 bases, with 17 bases between them.

V is TRBV5-1 and J is TRBJ1-1, with D perhaps TRBD1 (6 bases). V was shortened by 4 bases and J by 0 bases, with 10 bases between the two germline ends. The CDR3 is made up of 14 amino acids. Germline loops: CDR1 SGHRS, CDR2 YFSETQ. This CDR3 reads CASSPGGLNTEAFF. The CDR3, as DNA: TGCGCCAGCAGCCCGGGGGGGCTGAACACTGAAGCTTTCTTT. The entire variable domain, with the rest obtained from reference TRBV5-1 and TRBJ1-1, is as follows: KAGVTQTPRYLIKTRGQQVTLSCSPISGHRSVSWYQQTPGQGLQFLFEYFSETQRNKGNFPGRFSGRQFSNSRSEMNVSTLELGDSALYLCASSPGGLNTEAFFGQGTRLTVV.

J is TRBJ2-1 and V is TRBV28; 13 nucleotides match TRBD2. Germline CDR1 MDHEN, CDR2 SYDVKM. With V trimmed by 5 bases and J by 4 bases, 8 bases remained unmatched. This CDR3 is built from 17 residues. The CDR3 nucleotides are TGTGCCAGCAGTCCGGGACTAGCGGGAAAGGAATACAATGAGCAGTTCTTC. Translated, it gives CASSPGLAGKEYNEQFF.

This sequence joins TRBV20-1 and TRBJ2-7; D uncertain. Germline CDR1 and CDR2: DFQATT and SNEGSKA (reference sequence). Trimming stripped 6 bases from V and 3 bases from J, with 9 bases between. The length of the CDR3 is 11 residues. The CDR3 DNA follows: TGCAGTGCCGCCCCAGGCTACGAGCAGTACTTC. Translated: CSAAPGYEQYF.

This clone was counted once. The CDR3 sequence is CASVRTTGQGNQPQHF. The DNA for the CDR3 is TGTGCCAGCGTTCGTACAACGGGACAGGGGAATCAGCCCCAGCATTTT. This sequence joins TRBV6-6 and TRBJ1-5, with 10 bases that match TRBD1. The CDR3 sequence is 16 residues long. The V segment lost 8 bases and the J segment 4 bases; nucleotides outside the gene matches: 11. Germline CDR1 reads MNHNY; CDR2 reads SVGAGI (reference sequence).

V is TRBV3-1 (or the pseudogene TRBV3-2) and J is TRBJ2-7; 8 bases are shared with TRBD1. Germline V gene lookup returns CDR1 LGHDT and CDR2 YNNKEL (reference sequence). This CDR3 is 14 amino acids long. Germline trimming cut 4 bases from V and 0 bases from J; bases unmatched to any gene: 2. The CDR3 protein is CASSRDRHSYEQYF. In DNA form, the CDR3 reads TGTGCCAGCAGCCGGGACAGGCACTCCTACGAGCAGTACTTC.

The V gene is TRBV28, the J gene TRBJ2-5; 8 bases match TRBD2. From germline, CDR1 is MDHEN and CDR2 SYDVKM. V gave up 5 bases and J gave up 1 base; unmatched junction bases: 9. CDR3 length: 16 residues. CDR3 sequence reads: CASSPLRGVRQETQYF. Here the CDR3 DNA reads TGTGCCAGCAGTCCTCTGCGGGGGGTCCGCCAAGAGACCCAGTACTTC.

This chain uses TRBV27 with TRBJ1-5, with D hard to call. CDR1 is MNHEY and CDR2 is SMNVEV in the germline V gene (reference sequence). V lost 2 bases to trimming and J lost 2 bases, with 10 bases between them. The CDR3 is 15 amino acids. The CDR3 DNA sequence: TGTGCCAGCAGTTTAGGAGGGTGGGGCAATCAGCCCCAGCATTTT. Translated, it gives CASSLGGWGNQPQHF.